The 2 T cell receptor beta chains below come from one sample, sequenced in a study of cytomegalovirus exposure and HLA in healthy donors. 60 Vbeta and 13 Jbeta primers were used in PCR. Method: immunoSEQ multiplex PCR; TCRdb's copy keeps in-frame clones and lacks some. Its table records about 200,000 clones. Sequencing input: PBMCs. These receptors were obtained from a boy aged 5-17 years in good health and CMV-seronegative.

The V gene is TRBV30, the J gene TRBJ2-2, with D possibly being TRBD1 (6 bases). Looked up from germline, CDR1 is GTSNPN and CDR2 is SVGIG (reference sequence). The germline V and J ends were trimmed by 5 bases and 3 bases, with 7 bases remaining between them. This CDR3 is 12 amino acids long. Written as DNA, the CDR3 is TGTGCCTGGGCAGGGGACACCGGGGAGCTGTTTTTT. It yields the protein CAWAGDTGELFF.

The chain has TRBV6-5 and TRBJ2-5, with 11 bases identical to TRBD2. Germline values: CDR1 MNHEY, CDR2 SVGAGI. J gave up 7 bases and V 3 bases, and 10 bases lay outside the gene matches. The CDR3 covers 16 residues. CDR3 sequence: CASSYSLAGGEGTQYF. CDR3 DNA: TGTGCCAGCAGTTATTCTCTAGCGGGGGGTGAGGGGACCCAGTACTTC.